This TCR beta chain was recorded in a study of blood T cell repertoires in COVID-19. Study-level information: Samples taken during acute and convalescent COVID-19 were collected in the United States, Italy and Spain. T cells, B-cell-depleted T cells, or PBMCs provided the cDNA or gDNA that served as material.

Original data processing: Quantification of nucleated cells was approximated via reference gene primer amplification. This table comes from immunoSEQ multiplex PCR, and its TCRdb copy is limited to in-frame clones, with some not included. V, J and clone size were drawn from that table, and D and trimming were deduced from the DNA. The sample yields approximately 190,000 clones, less than 90% seen once. CDR3 length: 16 residues. The germline CDR1 and CDR2 sequences are LGHNA and YNFKEQ. The V end was cut by 2 bases, the J end by 3 bases, with 16 bases between. The J gene is TRBJ1-1, the V gene TRBV4-2; TRBD1 might be the D (6 bases). The sequencing input was peripheral blood. The source is a woman aged 40 to 50 with acute or convalescent COVID-19. The CDR3 DNA sequence: TGTGCCAGCAGCCAATCATTGCTGGGGGCATACACTGAAGCTTTCTTT. It yields the protein CASSQSLLGAYTEAFF.